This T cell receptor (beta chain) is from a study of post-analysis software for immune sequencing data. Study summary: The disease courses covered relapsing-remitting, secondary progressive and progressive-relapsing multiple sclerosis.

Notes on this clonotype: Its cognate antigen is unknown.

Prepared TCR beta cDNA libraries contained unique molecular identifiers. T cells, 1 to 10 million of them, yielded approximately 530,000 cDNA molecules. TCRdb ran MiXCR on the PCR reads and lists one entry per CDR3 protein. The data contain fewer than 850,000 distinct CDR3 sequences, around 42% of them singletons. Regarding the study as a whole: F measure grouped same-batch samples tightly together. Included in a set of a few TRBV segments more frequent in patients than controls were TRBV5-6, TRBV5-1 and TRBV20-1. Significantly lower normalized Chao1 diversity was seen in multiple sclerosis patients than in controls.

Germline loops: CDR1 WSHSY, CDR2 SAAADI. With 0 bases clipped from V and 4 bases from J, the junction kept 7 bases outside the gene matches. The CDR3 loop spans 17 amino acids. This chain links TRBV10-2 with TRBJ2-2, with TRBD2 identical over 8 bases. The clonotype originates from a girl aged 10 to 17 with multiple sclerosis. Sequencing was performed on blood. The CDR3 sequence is CASSESGVAGSTGELFF. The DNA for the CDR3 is TGCGCCAGCAGTGAGTCGGGGGTAGCGGGAAGCACCGGGGAGCTGTTTTTT.